Listed here are 14 T cell receptor beta chains from one sample, sequenced in a study of blood T cell repertoires in COVID-19. The repertoire was sequenced with immunoSEQ multiplex PCR; TCRdb's copy has only in-frame clones and lacks some. The sample records a few hundred thousand clones, about 90% being singletons. Specimen: peripheral blood. These receptors were taken from a middle-aged woman with COVID-19, enrolled during active disease.

This clone was detected once. The chain is built from TRBV28 and TRBJ2-5, with a possible D match to TRBD2 (5 bases). V lost 6 bases, J lost 7 bases, and 15 bases lay in between. The length of the CDR3 is 13 residues. Germline V CDR1 and CDR2: MDHEN, SYDVKM. CDR3 DNA: TGTGCCAGCAGGGGGAGCCACGCGGGGACCCAGTACTTC. Translated: CASRGSHAGTQYF. Full variable domain (missing parts from reference TRBV28 and TRBJ2-5): DVKVTQSSRYLVKRTGEKVFLECVQDMDHENMFWYRQDPGLGLRLIYFSYDVKMKEKGDIPEGYSVSREKKERFSLILESASTNQTSMYLCASRGSHAGTQYFGPGTRLLVL.

CDR3 in amino acids: CASSFQTGGHTF. The CDR3 region has the DNA TGTGCCAGCAGTTTCCAGACAGGGGGCCACACCTTC. The chain links TRBV28 to TRBJ1-2; 10 bases map to TRBD1. V shed 3 bases and J 12 bases; nucleotides not matched to a gene: 4. CDR3 length: 12 residues. CDR1 is MDHEN and CDR2 is SYDVKM in the germline V gene.

V and J are TRBV30 and TRBJ1-6; D not certain. The CDR3 extends over 17 amino acids. Trimming took 0 bases from V and 0 from J, leaving 12 bases between them. Germline lookup yields CDR1 GTSNPN and CDR2 SVGIG (reference sequence). The DNA of the CDR3 is TGTGCCTGGAGTGTACTGGCGGCGAGCTCCTATAATTCACCCCTCCACTTT. Its translation: CAWSVLAASSYNSPLHF.

The chain links TRBV6-5 to TRBJ1-2; D unclear. Germline V gives CDR1 MNHEY, CDR2 SVGAGI. Trimming removed 0 bases at V and 2 bases at J, with 10 bases between. The CDR3 runs 15 residues. CDR3 in DNA: TGTGCCAGCAGTTACTCGAGAGGCGAGAACTATGGCTACACCTTC. Its translation is CASSYSRGENYGYTF.

This clone has more than one count but fewer than ten. In the same sample, other DNA sequences code for this CDR3. The genes are TRBV5-4 and TRBJ1-1, with a possible D match to TRBD1 (5 bases). Germline V gene lookup returns CDR1 SGHNT and CDR2 YYREEE (reference sequence). The CDR3 loop spans 15 amino acids. Trimming took off 0 bases at V and 0 bases at J, with 9 bases between the two ends. CDR3 sequence (DNA): TGTGCCAGCAGCTTGGATTCAGGGATGAACACTGAAGCTTTCTTT. It codes for CASSLDSGMNTEAFF.

The chain recombines TRBV7-3 with TRBJ2-7, with D possibly being TRBD1 (6 bases). The germline CDR1 and CDR2 sequences are SGHTA and FQGTGA. The CDR3 sequence is 16 residues long. The ends were cut back, 2 bases at V and 2 bases at J, with 16 bases in the middle. The CDR3 sequence is CASSLASTGPPYEQYF. CDR3 in DNA: TGTGCCAGCAGCTTAGCCAGTACAGGGCCACCCTACGAGCAGTACTTC. The full variable domain, with the rest looked up from reference TRBV7-3 and TRBJ2-7, is GAGVSQTPSNKVTEKGKYVELRCDPISGHTALYWYRQSLGQGPEFLIYFQGTGAADDSGLPNDRFFAVRPEGSVSTLKIQRTERGDSAVYLCASSLASTGPPYEQYFGPGTRLTVT.

This sequence joins TRBV7-9 and TRBJ2-1, with D tentatively TRBD2 (6 bases). The CDR3 loop spans 16 amino acids. The ends were cut back, 3 bases at V and 5 bases at J, with 17 bases in the middle. Germline CDR1 is SEHNR and CDR2 is FQNEAQ (reference sequence). CDR3 nucleotides: TGTGCCAGCAGCTTTCGACTAGTGTCCGCAAACAATGAGCAGTTCTTC. It is translated as CASSFRLVSANNEQFF.

The chain combines TRBV6-4 with TRBJ2-5; 11 bases line up with TRBD2. Germline V gives CDR1 MRHNA, CDR2 SNTAGT. This CDR3 spans 15 amino acids. The V and J ends lost 6 bases and 1 base, in that order; junction bases with no gene match: 4. The CDR3: CASSTSGGPQETQYF. The CDR3 region has the DNA TGTGCCAGCAGCACTAGCGGGGGTCCCCAAGAGACCCAGTACTTC.

The V call is TRBV28, the J call TRBJ2-5; D is perhaps TRBD1 (5 bases). V lost 3 bases and J lost 2, with 10 bases in between. The V gene's germline CDR1 is MDHEN and CDR2 SYDVKM. This CDR3 spans 14 amino acids. CDR3 amino acids: CASSFHRQQETQYF. The CDR3 region has the DNA TGTGCCAGCAGTTTCCACAGGCAGCAAGAGACCCAGTACTTC.

In this sample, this clone turned up once. The gene calls are TRBV4-3 and TRBJ1-5; 8 bases are a match to TRBD1. The CDR3 consists of 16 residues. CDR1 LGHNA and CDR2 YSLEER come from the germline V gene. The junction had 6 bases not matched to a gene; V was cut back by 0 bases and J by 5 bases. The CDR3 bases are TGCGCCAGCAGCCAAGATTGGCAGGGGGCTGATCAGCCCCAGCATTTT. It specifies CASSQDWQGADQPQHF.

J is TRBJ1-1 and V is TRBV12-5; D perhaps matches TRBD1 (5 bases). In germline, CDR1 is LGHNT, CDR2 FRNRAP. The V and J ends lost 5 bases and 6 bases respectively, with 10 bases between them. This CDR3 spans 12 amino acids. In DNA, the CDR3 is TGTGCTAGTGGTCATGGACACGCTGAAGCTTTCTTT. It yields the protein CASGHGHAEAFF.

CDR3 loop: CASSLSRGPSTDTQYF. The CDR3 DNA sequence: TGTGCCAGCAGCTTGTCCAGGGGGCCCAGCACAGATACGCAGTATTTT. This chain connects TRBV7-3 to TRBJ2-3; 8 bases match TRBD1. The ends lost 3 bases at V and 0 bases at J; junction bases unmatched: 5. This CDR3 has 16 amino acids. Germline assignment: CDR1 SGHTA and CDR2 FQGTGA.

The chain joins TRBV6-5 to TRBJ2-2; D gene unclear. CDR3 length: 13 residues. V lost 6 bases and J lost 3, with 8 bases in between. In germline, CDR1 is MNHEY, CDR2 SVGAGI. The CDR3 DNA sequence: TGTGCCAGCAGCGGTCTCGACACCGGGGAGCTGTTTTTT. This codes for CASSGLDTGELFF.

The V gene is TRBV10-3, the J gene TRBJ1-1; D may be TRBD1 (6 bases). Germline assignment: CDR1 ENHRY and CDR2 SYGVKD. CDR3 size: 13 residues. Trimming cost V 6 bases and J 5 bases, with 13 bases left between them. The CDR3, as DNA: TGTGCCATCAGGACCGCAGGGGTTACTGAAGCTTTCTTT. Encoded protein: CAIRTAGVTEAFF.